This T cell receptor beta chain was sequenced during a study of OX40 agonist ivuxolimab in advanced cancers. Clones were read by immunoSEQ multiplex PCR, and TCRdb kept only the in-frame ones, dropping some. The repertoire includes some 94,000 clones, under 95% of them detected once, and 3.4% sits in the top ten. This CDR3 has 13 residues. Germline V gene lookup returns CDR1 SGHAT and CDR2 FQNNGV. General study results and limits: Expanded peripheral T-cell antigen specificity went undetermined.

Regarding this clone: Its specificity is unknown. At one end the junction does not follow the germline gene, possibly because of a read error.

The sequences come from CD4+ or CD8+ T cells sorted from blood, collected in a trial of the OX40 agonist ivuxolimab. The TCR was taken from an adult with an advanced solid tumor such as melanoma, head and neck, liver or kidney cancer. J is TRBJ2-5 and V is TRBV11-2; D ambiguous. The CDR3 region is CASSPPEKEAQYF. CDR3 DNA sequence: TGTGCCAGCAGCCCACCGGAGAAAGAGGCCCAGTACTTC.